This TCR beta chain was obtained from a study of shared clonotypes between healthy human individuals. Study results and caveats: Rarefaction showed sorted-subset sequencing was incomplete despite large depth. Four donors had about 5% of their naive CD4 clonotypes in common.

V was pared by 4 bases and J by 2 bases, with 8 bases of the junction left unmatched. The germline V gene encodes CDR1 SGHRS and CDR2 YFSETQ. This CDR3 region has 15 residues. Deep was the level used in running the assay. Libraries were prepared by immunoSEQ multiplex PCR; TCRdb keeps only in-frame clonotypes and omits some of them. The data contain roughly 1,100,000 clones, approximately 70% of them singletons. CD4+ cell separation produced CD45RA+ naive and CD45RA-negative memory subsets. Comments on this clone: Its matching antigen is unknown.

V and J are TRBV5-1 and TRBJ2-7; 8 bases match TRBD2. Sequenced input: memory CD4+ T cells sorted from blood. This sample's subset: CD45RA-negative fraction. This clonotype was obtained from a man aged 18 to 29 in good health. The CDR3 nucleotides read TGCGCCAGCAGCCCTAACAGCGGGGGTACCTACGAGCAGTACTTC. This sequence encodes CASSPNSGGTYEQYF.